This entry features one TCR beta chain sequence. No antigen is known for it. This record belongs to a study of cytomegalovirus exposure and HLA in healthy donors. This CDR3 has 14 residues. The V and J ends lost 2 bases and 6 bases, in that order; junction bases with no gene match: 7. The germline CDR1 and CDR2 sequences are LNHNV and YYDKDF (reference sequence). Study results and limitations: Association of some 18,000 TCR beta sequences with HLA alleles was found at 0.05 false discovery rate in a later analysis. In vitro confirmation showed three CMV-associated chains to be CMV antigen specific.

The study ran its PCR with 60 Vbeta and 13 Jbeta primers. The table came from immunoSEQ multiplex PCR; TCRdb's copy has only in-frame clones and leaves some out. The sample consists of under 200,000 clones, approximately 85% of them appearing once. The sample taken for sequencing was PBMCs. This TCR was sampled from a woman aged 45-60 years in good health and CMV-seronegative. The chain uses TRBV15 and TRBJ2-7; TRBD1 matches 7 bases. The CDR3 sequence: CATSRNRGPLEQYF. CDR3 DNA sequence: TGTGCCACCAGCAGAAACAGGGGTCCCCTCGAGCAGTACTTC.